The T cell receptor beta chain described here comes from a study of T cell clones after liver transplantation. The wider study: Post-transplant blood was tracked for graft-donor-reactive T cell clones identified in a pre-transplant mixed lymphocyte reaction. As an antigen-independent comparator, third-party-reactive TCRbeta sequences came from pre-transplant mixed lymphocyte reactions. Blood was drawn pre-transplant, before withdrawal, and after full or failed withdrawal.

The germline V gene encodes CDR1 SGHDT and CDR2 YYEEEE. Trimming left V 1 base short and J 5 bases short, with 12 bases between. CDR3 length: 14 amino acids. This clone was counted a single time. No antigen is known for it. The assay was immunoSEQ multiplex PCR, and TCRdb's table has in-frame clones only and misses some. The sample has nearly 55,000 clones, approximately 84% seen once. Study-wide points: Graft donor-reactive T cells possibly entered the graft instead of undergoing deletion.

The origin of this receptor is a human donor who received a liver transplant. The chain joins TRBV5-6 to TRBJ2-5, with no clear D. The sequences come from CD4+ T cells from blood, collected before liver transplant. The CDR3 sequence is CASSLSGFGETQYF. CDR3 nucleotides: TGTGCCAGCAGCTTGTCTGGCTTTGGGGAGACCCAGTACTTC.